This T cell receptor beta chain was sequenced in a study of Graves' ophthalmopathy and Graves' hyperthyroidism. Study-level findings and limits: The majority of expanded thyroid clonotypes above 0.001 frequency also occurred in blood.

RNA transcripts served as template for amplifying TCR beta CDR3 sequences. A first-round RT-PCR used HTBI primers, followed by a second-round multiplex PCR. TCRdb independently ran MiXCR on the multiplex PCR reads; one entry per CDR3 protein. The data contain approximately 540,000 distinct CDR3 sequences, roughly 40% of them singletons. CDR1 is DFQATT, CDR2 SNEGSKA, per germline (reference sequence). This CDR3 comprises 12 residues. Losses at the gene ends were 6 bases for V and 5 bases for J; bases not matched to a gene: 6. This clonotype was seen at least ten times. Its cognate antigen is unknown. This chain links TRBV20-1 with TRBJ2-5; 7 positions agree with TRBD1. This receptor was identified in an adult man with Graves' hyperthyroidism. The sample consisted of peripheral blood or thyroid tissue (not recorded which). DNA for the CDR3: TGCAGTGCAAGACAGGGTACGGAGACCCAGTACTTC. Translated, it gives CSARQGTETQYF.